The clone carrying this TCR beta chain has ten or more counts. The sample comes from a study of CDR3 diversity in severe acne. The germline gives CDR1 LNHDA, CDR2 SQIVND (reference sequence). Trimming pared 6 bases from V and 5 bases from J, leaving 12 bases between. This CDR3 region has 13 residues. TCRdb reprocessed the PCR reads via MiXCR and lists one record per CDR3 protein. The sample contains tens of thousands of distinct CDR3 sequences, 51% of which appear only once. The sample taken for sequencing was blood. The receptor was isolated from a male donor in good health, without acne. The genes are TRBV19 and TRBJ2-3; TRBD2 might be the D (5 bases). The CDR3 spells CASSLRAGDTQYF. The CDR3 DNA reads TGTGCCAGTAGCCTGAGGGCCGGAGATACGCAGTATTTT.